The clone carrying this T cell receptor beta chain was seen a handful of times. The target antigen is unknown. V was pared by 3 bases and J by 8 bases, with 5 bases of the junction left unmatched. The CDR3 is made up of 13 amino acids. Germline V lookup: CDR1 MNHNS, CDR2 SASEGT. The data were obtained in a study of T cell repertoires in cytomegalovirus infection. Turning to the study itself: CMV epitopes used comprised recently identified HLA-C-restricted ones and well-studied HLA-B-restricted ones. Carrying CMV and the relevant HLA type showed in public TCR beta signatures. Broader study findings: The ex vivo response was dominated by HLA-C-restricted CMV-specific TCR beta clonotypes. Carriers of CMV and the relevant HLA type were discriminated by public TCR beta frequency.

TCRdb analysed the reads with MiXCR anew, one entry per CDR3 protein. The repertoire includes hundreds of thousands of distinct CDR3 sequences, roughly a third of them detected once, and around a sixth sits in the top ten. The chain couples TRBV6-1 to TRBJ1-2; 8 nucleotides line up with TRBD1. This clonotype originated in a human donor in good health (CMV status not recorded). Some clones in this sample may be carry-over from other donors' samples. Sequencing used cultured PBMCs, obtained from culture after CMV antigen stimulation. CDR3 amino acids: CASSEDRAGGYTF. CDR3 DNA sequence: TGTGCCAGCAGTGAGGACAGGGCGGGGGGCTACACCTTC.